This passage covers 24 T cell receptor beta chains from one sample sequenced in a study of blood T cells in healthy people across ages. Through a sample-barcoded 5' primer and a J-beta primer mix, a second PCR was run for about 7 to 12 cycles. In TCRdb, the 5' RACE reads were re-called with MiXCR into one record per CDR3 protein. The sample has 1.5 million to 2 million distinct CDR3 sequences, approximately 40% seen once. The sequenced sample was blood. The receptors derive from a human donor in good health.

V usage is TRBV28 and J usage is TRBJ2-1, with D maybe TRBD1 (6 bases). CDR1 is MDHEN and CDR2 is SYDVKM in the germline V gene. The CDR3 is 14 residues long. The V and J ends lost 4 bases and 7 bases respectively, with 14 bases between them. CDR3 bases: TGTGCCAGCAGTTCATACAGGGTGGAGAATGAGCAGTTCTTC. It specifies CASSSYRVENEQFF.

This rearrangement joins TRBV7-9 to TRBJ1-1, with D maybe TRBD1 (6 bases). With 5 bases removed from V and 6 bases from J, the gap between germline ends came to 22 bases. CDR1 and CDR2 (germline): SEHNR, FQNEAQ (reference sequence). The CDR3 is made up of 16 amino acids. Here the CDR3 DNA reads TGTGCCAGCAGCCACGGAACAGGGAGGGGACGCGCTGAAGCTTTCTTT. Protein product: CASSHGTGRGRAEAFF.

The sample holds a few counts of this clonotype. V gene TRBV20-1 combines with J gene TRBJ2-1, with TRBD1 matching 10 bases. This CDR3 comprises 13 residues. Per the germline V gene, CDR1 is DFQATT and CDR2 is SNEGSKA (reference sequence). J lost 7 bases, V lost 5 bases, and 5 bases had no gene match. This CDR3 is CSAPGTGENEQFF. For the CDR3, the DNA is TGCAGTGCTCCCGGGACAGGGGAAAATGAGCAGTTCTTC.

The table lists this clonotype with a few counts. CDR3 protein: CASSFVLVPVDSDSYEQYF. The CDR3 nucleotides read TGTGCCAGCAGCTTTGTGCTAGTCCCCGTCGATTCCGACTCCTACGAGCAGTACTTC. The chain recombines TRBV5-4 with TRBJ2-7; D unclear. Germline V gene lookup returns CDR1 SGHNT and CDR2 YYREEE (reference sequence). Deletions cut 2 bases from V and 0 bases from J, with 24 bases between. This CDR3 comprises 19 residues.

The genes are TRBV6-5 and TRBJ2-7, with 8 bases matching TRBD2. The ends lost 5 bases at V and 3 bases at J; junction bases unmatched: 9. Germline V gene sequence: CDR1 MNHEY, CDR2 SVGAGI. The CDR3 sequence is 15 residues long. Here the CDR3 reads CASSRESGGSYEQYF. Written as DNA, the CDR3 is TGTGCCAGCAGTCGTGAGAGCGGGGGCAGCTACGAGCAGTACTTC.

This chain uses TRBV24-1 with TRBJ2-5; TRBD2 aligns across 10 bases. Trimming took 0 bases from V and 0 from J; bases not matched to a gene: 9. CDR1 is KGHDR and CDR2 is SFDVKD in the germline V gene. The CDR3 runs to 19 residues. In DNA form, the CDR3 reads TGTGCCACCAGTGATTTGAAGGCTAGCGGGGGCAAGTACCAAGAGACCCAGTACTTC. Translated, it gives CATSDLKASGGKYQETQYF.

This rearrangement joins TRBV4-3 to TRBJ2-4; no clear D. Germline V gene data show CDR1 as LGHNA and CDR2 as YSLEER. This CDR3 region has 12 residues. V lost 1 base and J lost 8, with 6 bases in between. The CDR3 bases are TGCGCCAGCAGCCAAGGGACGGACATTCAGTACTTC. This sequence encodes CASSQGTDIQYF.

The genes are TRBV5-5 and TRBJ2-7; D possibly corresponds to TRBD2 (7 bases). This CDR3 is built from 15 residues. Trimming removed 0 bases at V and 5 bases at J, with 15 bases between. CDR1 is SGHKS and CDR2 is YYEKEE in the germline V gene (reference sequence). The CDR3 reads CASSLAGGSRNEQYF. DNA of the CDR3: TGTGCCAGCAGCTTGGCGGGGGGCAGTCGCAACGAGCAGTACTTC.

In this sample, this clonotype turned up a few times. The rearrangement joins TRBV29-1 to TRBJ1-2; no firm D call. From germline, CDR1 is SQVTM and CDR2 ANQGSEA. Trimming cost V 0 bases and J 2 bases, with 4 bases left between them. This CDR3 comprises 12 residues. The CDR3 DNA follows: TGCAGCGTTGAAGATGAGAACTATGGCTACACCTTC. Amino acid sequence: CSVEDENYGYTF.

This clonotype was picked up one time. A read error may produce the germline difference seen at one junction end. This chain links TRBV20-1 with TRBJ1-2, with no clear D. Germline lookup yields CDR1 DFQATT and CDR2 SNEGSKA (reference sequence). This CDR3 has 12 residues. CDR3 in amino acids: CGARWTVYGYTF. CDR3 in DNA: TGCGGTGCTAGGTGGACTGTCTATGGCTACACCTTC.

DNA of the CDR3: TGCGCCAGCAGCCGAGGACTGGGACAAGCTTACGAGCAGTACTTC. Its translation: CASSRGLGQAYEQYF. The rearrangement links TRBV4-3 to TRBJ2-7; a weak D match, TRBD1 (6 bases). This CDR3 contains 15 residues. In germline, CDR1 is LGHNA, CDR2 YSLEER. V was trimmed by 4 bases and J by 4 bases, leaving 17 bases between them.

The V and J genes are TRBV20-1 and TRBJ2-5, with D tentatively TRBD1 (6 bases). The CDR3 totals 17 residues. The germline CDR1 and CDR2 sequences are DFQATT and SNEGSKA (reference sequence). The V and J ends lost 0 bases and 5 bases respectively, with 22 bases between them. The CDR3 reads CSARDRSGDRRLETQYF. The DNA of the CDR3 is TGCAGTGCTAGAGATCGATCCGGTGACAGGAGATTGGAGACCCAGTACTTC.

This clonotype has just a few counts. This chain uses TRBV24-1 with TRBJ1-2; no firm D call. Looked up from germline, CDR1 is KGHDR and CDR2 is SFDVKD. The V and J ends lost 0 bases and 5 bases respectively, with 6 bases between them. This CDR3 has 13 residues. This CDR3 reads CATSDLWGYGYTF. In DNA, the CDR3 is TGTGCCACCAGTGATTTGTGGGGATATGGCTACACCTTC.

The genes are TRBV11-1 and TRBJ1-2; D gene uncertain. The V gene lost 5 bases and the J gene lost 4 bases, with 17 bases spanning the gap. CDR1 is SGHAT, CDR2 FQDESV, per germline (reference sequence). There are 15 residues in the CDR3. As DNA, the CDR3 is TGTGCCAGCAGCCAAGACGGCGGGTCCCGCTATGGCTACACCTTC. Translating gives CASSQDGGSRYGYTF.

The CDR3 DNA is TGTGCCAGCAGTTTGACCTCCGGCGCCGGGGAGCTGTTTTTT. Its protein product is CASSLTSGAGELFF. The chain recombines TRBV28 with TRBJ2-2; D not resolved. This CDR3 spans 14 amino acids. The V gene's germline CDR1 is MDHEN and CDR2 SYDVKM. V dropped 3 bases and J dropped 6 bases, with 11 bases sitting between them.

This chain connects TRBV5-5 to TRBJ2-7; a weak D match, TRBD2 (6 bases). Germline values: CDR1 SGHKS, CDR2 YYEKEE (reference sequence). The CDR3 length is 16 residues. V lost 5 bases, J lost 1 base, and 19 bases lay in between. CDR3 sequence reads: CASSHSLLEGSYEQYF. The CDR3, as DNA: TGTGCCAGCAGTCACTCCCTGTTGGAGGGGTCCTACGAGCAGTACTTC.

The chain recombines TRBV4-1 with TRBJ2-7; the D gene is possibly TRBD1 (5 bases). The V gene lost 0 bases and the J gene lost 5 bases, with 14 bases spanning the gap. The CDR3 extends over 15 amino acids. Germline V lookup: CDR1 MGHRA, CDR2 YSYEKL. The CDR3, as DNA: TGCGCCAGCAGCCAAGAGGAAGGGGCAGGCGACGAGCAGTACTTC. Translating it yields CASSQEEGAGDEQYF.

The chain couples TRBV4-1 to TRBJ2-4; D call uncertain. V was shortened by 4 bases and J by 0 bases, with 16 bases between the two germline ends. This CDR3 comprises 17 residues. Germline CDR1 reads MGHRA; CDR2 reads YSYEKL. CDR3 region: CASSRGIGPLAKNIQYF. The CDR3 region has the DNA TGCGCCAGCAGCCGAGGCATAGGCCCCCTAGCCAAAAACATTCAGTACTTC.

With respect to this clonotype: One end of the junction varies from germline; a read error may be responsible. This chain uses TRBV9 with TRBJ2-2, with D tentatively TRBD1 (5 bases). This CDR3 is built from 13 residues. Germline V lookup: CDR1 SGDLS, CDR2 YYNGEE. The CDR3 sequence is CDSSTWGRGELFF. In nucleotides, the CDR3 is TGTGACAGCAGTACTTGGGGCCGCGGGGAGCTGTTTTTT.

The chain has TRBV20-1 and TRBJ2-1; TRBD2 matches at 12 bases. The junction had 17 bases not matched to a gene; V was cut back by 5 bases and J by 0 bases. The CDR3 length is 20 residues. In germline, CDR1 is DFQATT, CDR2 SNEGSKA (reference sequence). The CDR3 region is CSAQTSGGPSLLSSYNEQFF. The CDR3 bases are TGCAGTGCTCAGACTAGCGGGGGTCCGTCACTACTGAGCTCCTACAATGAGCAGTTCTTC.

In this sample, this clonotype turned up a few times. The J gene is TRBJ2-3, the V gene TRBV7-2; a possible D gene is TRBD2 (6 bases). Trimming cost V 1 base and J 3 bases, with 11 bases left between them. Germline V lookup: CDR1 SGHTA, CDR2 FQGNSA. The CDR3 totals 15 residues. CDR3 loop: CASSLGTIATDTQYF. DNA for the CDR3: TGTGCCAGCAGCTTAGGGACTATCGCTACAGATACGCAGTATTTT.

The table lists this clonotype with a few counts. V and J are TRBV11-3 and TRBJ2-1; 7 bases line up with TRBD2. Germline V CDR1 and CDR2: SGHNT, YENEEA. This CDR3 has 21 amino acids. J gave up 0 bases and V 0 bases, and 17 bases lay outside the gene matches. CDR3 sequence: CASSLDGARASGSSSYNEQFF. CDR3 in DNA: TGTGCCAGCAGCTTAGATGGAGCCAGGGCTAGCGGTTCTAGCTCCTACAATGAGCAGTTCTTC.

The sample holds a few counts of this clonotype. This chain joins TRBV7-3 and TRBJ2-5; 9 bases line up with TRBD1. Looked up from germline, CDR1 is SGHTA and CDR2 is FQGTGA. This CDR3 contains 16 residues. Germline trimming cut 0 bases from V and 3 bases from J; bases unmatched to any gene: 5. The chain's CDR3 is CASSLTEGTGKETQYF. CDR3 DNA sequence: TGTGCCAGCAGCTTAACGGAAGGGACAGGGAAAGAGACCCAGTACTTC.

The chain has TRBV20-1 and TRBJ1-1, with TRBD1 matching over 9 bases. The V gene end was trimmed by 6 bases and the J gene end by 4 bases; junction bases not matched to a gene: 6. There are 13 residues in the CDR3. Germline CDR1 reads DFQATT; CDR2 reads SNEGSKA (reference sequence). For the CDR3, the DNA is TGCAGTGCCCACGGACAGGGGACCACTGAAGCTTTCTTT. Amino acid sequence: CSAHGQGTTEAFF.